The clone carrying this T cell receptor beta chain was counted a few times. As yet, its antigen is unknown. The data originate from a study of a mutant IDH1 vaccine in newly diagnosed glioma. Across the study: Vaccination of patients was performed eight times, in weeks 1, 3, 5, 7, 11, 15, 19 and 23. Before enrollment, the patients had been treated with radiotherapy alone, temozolomide alone, or both together. Most of them had received both. Investigators started vaccination 4-6 weeks after radiotherapy alone, or with temozolomide cycles.

Study-wide results and caveats: Pseudoprogression seemed unrelated to changes in top peripheral T cell clonotypes.

Sequenced by immunoSEQ multiplex PCR; TCRdb stores in-frame clones only, minus some. Found here are around 56,000 clones, approximately 78% of them singletons; the top ten hold approximately 7.6%. Time point defined: week 23, last vaccination. In every dose of vaccine, 300 ug of mutant IDH1 20-mer peptide was given alongside topical imiquimod. The sequence derives from a woman between 35 and 50 years old with glioma. Some clones in this sample may be carry-over from other donors' samples. Here the sequenced sample was PBMCs, taken from a glioma patient whose treatment included an IDH1 peptide vaccine.

The CDR3 loop is CASSWGLSSYEQYF. CDR3 sequence (DNA): TGTGCCAGTAGTTGGGGGCTGAGCTCCTACGAGCAGTACTTC. The chain uses TRBV19 and TRBJ2-7, with D perhaps matching TRBD1 (6 bases). The CDR3 runs to 14 residues. V lost 5 bases and J lost 0, with 11 bases in between. Germline values: CDR1 LNHDA, CDR2 SQIVND (reference sequence).